In its sample, the clone carrying this TCR beta chain was seen many times. The antigen remains unidentified. The TCR library protocol attached unique molecular identifiers to the individual cDNA molecules. TCRdb itself ran the 5' RACE reads through MiXCR, one entry per CDR3 protein. The repertoire holds over 75,000 distinct CDR3 sequences, with approximately 13% as singletons. This specimen comes from a study of early T cells in non-severe SARS-CoV-2 infection. Trimming shortened V by 0 bases and J by 7 bases, and 14 bases separated the two germline ends. There are 16 residues in the CDR3. Germline V gene data show CDR1 as SGHRS and CDR2 as YFSETQ. Study-wide findings and caveats: Matching with VDJdb favored anti-spike CD8 responses (missing private and CD4 specificities).

The sequence was obtained from an adult who was a healthcare worker with PCR-confirmed SARS-CoV-2 infection or an uninfected control (not recorded which). Specimen: whole blood. V usage is TRBV5-1 and J usage is TRBJ1-6; no clear D gene. CDR3 loop: CASSLAPSSANSPLHF. The CDR3, as DNA: TGCGCCAGCAGCTTGGCCCCCTCATCGGCGAATTCACCCCTCCACTTT.